The 30 T cell receptor beta chains below come from one sample, sequenced in a study of T-cell memory formation after mild COVID-19. One entry per CDR3 protein, called by TCRdb with MiXCR from the 5' RACE reads. The sample has around 200,000 distinct CDR3 sequences; 16% are singletons. Material for sequencing was PBMCs or a T cell subset sorted from them (not recorded which). The origin of the receptors is an adult woman who had mild COVID-19 (a few samples of this study predate the infection). Cell type and time point are not known.

This clonotype was seen more than once but under ten times. V and J are TRBV6-1 and TRBJ1-1, with D possibly TRBD1 on 6 matching bases. The V gene lost 5 bases and the J gene lost 0 bases, with 13 bases spanning the gap. This CDR3 is built from 15 residues. CDR1 MNHNS and CDR2 SASEGT come from the germline V gene. CDR3 region: CASSLKGGMNTEAFF. CDR3 nucleotide sequence: TGTGCCAGCAGTCTTAAGGGGGGGATGAACACTGAAGCTTTCTTT.

This clonotype showed up many times. The genes are TRBV6-5 and TRBJ2-7; a possible D gene is TRBD1 (6 bases). The CDR3 extends over 15 amino acids. Trimming shortened V by 0 bases and J by 1 base, and 10 bases separated the two germline ends. Germline V gene data show CDR1 as MNHEY and CDR2 as SVGAGI. CDR3 sequence reads: CASSYSGQGSYEQYF. The CDR3 DNA reads TGTGCCAGCAGTTACTCCGGGCAGGGGTCCTACGAGCAGTACTTC.

In this sample, this clonotype turned up a few times. The rearrangement uses TRBV5-1 and TRBJ2-7; a possible D gene is TRBD1 (5 bases). CDR1 and CDR2 from the germline V gene are SGHRS and YFSETQ. The CDR3 spans 14 residues. V was shortened by 0 bases and J by 5 bases, with 12 bases between the two germline ends. This CDR3 reads CASSLGQGYHEQYF. DNA for the CDR3: TGCGCCAGCAGCTTGGGGCAGGGTTACCACGAGCAGTACTTC.

The chain recombines TRBV30 with TRBJ1-1; 8 nucleotides align to TRBD1. J lost 5 bases, V lost 3 bases, and 8 bases had no gene match. CDR3 length equals 14 residues. CDR1 and CDR2 (germline): GTSNPN, SVGIG (reference sequence). In DNA form, the CDR3 reads TGTGCCTGGAGATTACAGGGGGAGGGAACTGAAGCTTTCTTT. Translating it yields CAWRLQGEGTEAFF.

The chain employs TRBV7-8 and TRBJ2-7; tentative D call: TRBD2 (6 bases). Trimming removed 0 bases from V and 0 bases from J, with 18 bases in between. Germline V gene data show CDR1 as SGHVS and CDR2 as FQNEAQ. This CDR3 region has 18 residues. The CDR3 loop is CASSLARLGGMSSYEQYF. The CDR3 nucleotides are TGTGCCAGCAGCTTAGCCCGATTGGGCGGGATGAGCTCCTACGAGCAGTACTTC.

The gene calls are TRBV9 and TRBJ2-1, with a tentative D call TRBD2 (5 bases). From germline, CDR1 is SGDLS and CDR2 YYNGEE. Trimming stripped 1 base from V and 4 bases from J, with 15 bases between. This CDR3 has 16 amino acids. Here the CDR3 DNA reads TGTGCCAGCAGCGTAACGGAGGTTGGGCTATACAATGAGCAGTTCTTC. This codes for CASSVTEVGLYNEQFF.

V and J are TRBV5-5 and TRBJ1-5, with unresolved D. The length of the CDR3 is 15 residues. Germline lookup yields CDR1 SGHKS and CDR2 YYEKEE (reference sequence). V was clipped by 3 bases and J by 0 bases, with 10 bases between them. CDR3 amino acids: CASSSGRFSNQPQHF. In DNA form, the CDR3 reads TGTGCCAGCAGCTCCGGACGGTTTAGCAATCAGCCCCAGCATTTT. The whole variable domain, filled in from reference TRBV5-5 and TRBJ1-5, reads DAGVTQSPTHLIKTRGQQVTLRCSPISGHKSVSWYQQVLGQGPQFIFQYYEKEERGRGNFPDRFSARQFPNYSSELNVNALLLGDSALYLCASSSGRFSNQPQHFGDGTRLSIL.

This clonotype was detected many times. The chain carries TRBV20-1 and TRBJ2-5, with TRBD1 matching over 7 bases. The CDR3 has 13 amino acids. Germline CDR1 and CDR2: DFQATT and SNEGSKA (reference sequence). J gave up 6 bases and V 6 bases, and 10 bases lay outside the gene matches. CDR3 nucleotides: TGCAGTGCCCCGACAGGGCTAACCAAGACCCAGTACTTC. This codes for CSAPTGLTKTQYF.

The chain links TRBV7-2 to TRBJ2-3; no clear D gene. V was shortened by 6 bases and J by 8 bases, with 9 bases between the two germline ends. The CDR3 loop spans 11 amino acids. Germline CDR1 SGHTA, CDR2 FQGNSA. The CDR3 nucleotides read TGTGCCAGCAGTATCGGGCTTACGCAGTATTTT. Translation gives CASSIGLTQYF.

This clonotype was found a few times. The chain carries TRBV18 and TRBJ1-5, with D possibly TRBD1 on 6 matching bases. CDR1 KGHSH and CDR2 LQKENI come from the germline V gene. This CDR3 region has 16 residues. The V end was cut by 0 bases, the J end by 2 bases, with 11 bases between. As DNA, the CDR3 is TGTGCCAGCTCACCACCGGGGGCAGGGGGCAATCAGCCCCAGCATTTT. Amino acids: CASSPPGAGGNQPQHF.

This clonotype was recorded a few times. V and J are TRBV6-2 or TRBV6-3 and TRBJ2-7; D is ambiguous. Germline CDR1 MNHEY, CDR2 SVGEGT. V gave up 7 bases and J gave up 4 bases, with 14 bases separating them. The CDR3 is 13 residues long. The CDR3 is CASTSGPSYEQYF. CDR3 sequence (DNA): TGTGCCAGCACTTCCGGTCCGTCTTACGAGCAGTACTTC.

The chain combines TRBV2 with TRBJ2-7; D not certain. Germline CDR1 and CDR2: SNHLY and FYNNEI. The CDR3 totals 15 residues. Trimming removed 5 bases at V and 6 bases at J, with 20 bases between. Here the CDR3 DNA reads TGTGCCAGCAGTTCAGACCCCCCGGCAAGGAGCGAGCAGTACTTC. Its protein product is CASSSDPPARSEQYF.

The CDR3 region has the DNA TGTGCCAGCAGGCCAAGTTTCAGTGATGGCTACACCTTC. It codes for CASRPSFSDGYTF. The V call is TRBV6-5, the J call TRBJ1-2; D remains unclear. With 6 bases removed from V and 6 bases from J, the gap between germline ends came to 14 bases. Germline V gene lookup returns CDR1 MNHEY and CDR2 SVGAGI. The CDR3 has 13 residues.

In this sample, this clonotype turned up many times. The chain links TRBV7-6 to TRBJ2-5; D is ambiguous. V was cut by 2 bases and J by 2 bases, with 9 bases left in between. Germline assignment: CDR1 SGHVS and CDR2 FNYEAQ. This CDR3 spans 14 amino acids. The CDR3 nucleotides are TGTGCCAGCAGCTTAAGGTGGTCGCAAGAGACCCAGTACTTC. Its protein product is CASSLRWSQETQYF.

The table lists this clonotype with a few counts. The rearrangement joins TRBV24-1 to TRBJ2-1, with D perhaps matching TRBD1 (6 bases). CDR1 KGHDR and CDR2 SFDVKD come from the germline V gene. Trimming left V 4 bases short and J 8 bases short, with 17 bases between. The CDR3 extends over 15 amino acids. DNA of the CDR3: TGTGCCACCAGTGACACGGGACACCCAGGAGATGAGCAGTTCTTC. This translates into CATSDTGHPGDEQFF.

The rearrangement links TRBV4-1 to TRBJ1-2; 7 bases map to TRBD1. This CDR3 is 13 amino acids long. Germline loops: CDR1 MGHRA, CDR2 YSYEKL. V shed 2 bases and J 4 bases; nucleotides not matched to a gene: 1. This CDR3 reads CASSQTGAYGYTF. CDR3 coding DNA: TGCGCCAGCAGCCAAACAGGGGCCTATGGCTACACCTTC.

This clonotype was seen a few times. The chain recombines TRBV6-1 with TRBJ1-1; D is possibly TRBD1 (6 bases). Germline V gene data show CDR1 as MNHNS and CDR2 as SASEGT. V was clipped by 6 bases and J by 1 base, with 12 bases between them. This CDR3 is built from 14 residues. The CDR3 sequence: CASSPTGPNTEAFF. In DNA, the CDR3 is TGTGCCAGCAGCCCCACAGGGCCGAACACTGAAGCTTTCTTT.

The CDR3 coding sequence is TGTGCCAGCAGCTTCTTGGATATTGGGAATGAGCAGTTCTTC. It specifies CASSFLDIGNEQFF. This sequence joins TRBV7-2 and TRBJ2-1; unclear D gene. CDR1 is SGHTA, CDR2 FQGNSA, per germline. The V end lost 3 bases, the J end lost 7 bases, and 13 bases lay between the germline ends. CDR3 length equals 14 residues.

The chain joins TRBV5-6 to TRBJ2-5; D is perhaps TRBD2 (5 bases). Germline-derived CDR1 and CDR2 are SGHDT and YYEEEE. Trimming removed 2 bases at V and 9 bases at J, with 20 bases between. This CDR3 region has 15 residues. CDR3 sequence reads: CASSLALTGPGAQYF. In DNA, the CDR3 is TGTGCCAGCAGCTTAGCACTCACCGGGCCCGGGGCCCAGTACTTC.

This clonotype appeared a few times. The chain uses TRBV7-2 and TRBJ2-3, with a possible D match to TRBD2 (5 bases). Germline V gene lookup returns CDR1 SGHTA and CDR2 FQGNSA. V lost 2 bases and J 5 bases, leaving 11 bases between the germline ends. CDR3 length: 14 amino acids. This CDR3 is CASSLSSGIDTQYF. The CDR3 DNA follows: TGTGCCAGCAGCTTAAGCTCGGGGATAGATACGCAGTATTTT.

This clonotype has just a few counts. This sequence joins TRBV3-1 and TRBJ2-5; possible D gene TRBD2, 6 bases. Germline CDR1 and CDR2: LGHDT and YNNKEL (reference sequence). V dropped 5 bases and J dropped 2 bases, with 15 bases sitting between them. This CDR3 is built from 15 residues. The DNA of the CDR3 is TGTGCCAGCAGCGCCGGGGGAGCGGGTCAAGAGACCCAGTACTTC. Protein product: CASSAGGAGQETQYF.

CDR3 sequence (DNA): TGTGCCAGCTCACCGGGGGGCCTGAACACCGGGGAGCTGTTTTTT. This translates into CASSPGGLNTGELFF. The chain is built from TRBV18 and TRBJ2-2, with D perhaps TRBD1 or TRBD2 (6 bases each). Germline lookup yields CDR1 KGHSH and CDR2 LQKENI. V lost 3 bases and J 1 base, leaving 9 bases between the germline ends. The CDR3 consists of 15 residues.

This clonotype was detected only a few times. This chain joins TRBV7-3 and TRBJ2-1; D ambiguous. Germline CDR1 reads SGHTA; CDR2 reads FQGTGA. Trimming pared 3 bases from V and 7 bases from J, leaving 10 bases between. The CDR3 covers 13 residues. The CDR3 reads CASSFNRANEQFF. The CDR3 region has the DNA TGTGCCAGCAGCTTTAATAGGGCAAATGAGCAGTTCTTC. The full variable domain, in which reference TRBV7-3 and TRBJ2-1 provide the parts outside the CDR3, is GAGVSQTPSNKVTEKGKYVELRCDPISGHTALYWYRQSLGQGPEFLIYFQGTGAADDSGLPNDRFFAVRPEGSVSTLKIQRTERGDSAVYLCASSFNRANEQFFGPGTRLTVL.

This clonotype has only a few counts. This chain joins TRBV7-9 and TRBJ1-3; possibly TRBD1 for D (6 bases). In germline, CDR1 is SEHNR, CDR2 FQNEAQ (reference sequence). The CDR3 is 16 residues long. V lost 5 bases and J 0 bases, leaving 14 bases between the germline ends. CDR3: CASSPSGGHSGNTIYF. CDR3 bases: TGTGCCAGCAGCCCCTCGGGGGGGCACTCTGGAAACACCATATATTTT.

The V call is TRBV12-3 or TRBV12-4, the J call TRBJ1-6; a weak D match, TRBD1 (5 bases). This CDR3 region has 15 residues. Deletions cut 3 bases from V and 7 bases from J, with 13 bases between. CDR3 in DNA: TGTGCCAGCAGTTTCTACAGGCCCGAGAATTCACCCCTCCACTTT. This sequence encodes CASSFYRPENSPLHF.

The rearrangement links TRBV18 to TRBJ2-2, with TRBD2 matching 13 bases. The V segment lost 3 bases and the J segment 0 bases; nucleotides outside the gene matches: 4. Germline V CDR1 and CDR2: KGHSH, LQKENI. The CDR3 consists of 18 residues. CDR3 bases: TGTGCCAGCTCACCGGGGACTAGCGGGAATGCGAACACCGGGGAGCTGTTTTTT. This gives the protein CASSPGTSGNANTGELFF.

The sample holds a few counts of this clonotype. The V gene is TRBV3-1, the J gene TRBJ1-2; D gene unclear. The CDR3 sequence is 14 residues long. V was trimmed by 0 bases and J by 6 bases, leaving 11 bases between them. The germline V gene has CDR1 LGHDT and CDR2 YNNKEL (reference sequence). The CDR3, as DNA: TGTGCCAGCAGCCAAGATCGGGCACGGGATGGCTACACCTTC. Amino acid sequence: CASSQDRARDGYTF.

The V and J genes are TRBV12-3 or TRBV12-4 and TRBJ2-7, with TRBD2 as a possible D gene (6 bases). This CDR3 spans 14 amino acids. The germline V and J ends were trimmed by 5 bases and 3 bases, with 14 bases remaining between them. CDR3 protein: CASSHPGTVYEQYF. In DNA, the CDR3 is TGTGCCAGCAGTCACCCCGGGACTGTCTACGAGCAGTACTTC.

This chain joins TRBV25-1 and TRBJ2-3; TRBD2 matches 8 bases. The CDR3 totals 16 residues. V shed 5 bases and J 4 bases; nucleotides not matched to a gene: 11. Germline V gene data show CDR1 as MGHDK and CDR2 as SYGVNS. CDR3: CASSLRSGGGPDTQYF. The DNA for the CDR3 is TGTGCCAGCAGTTTACGCAGCGGGGGAGGCCCAGATACGCAGTATTTT.

This clonotype occurred a few times. The CDR3 sequence: CASSSWLGNTEAFF. CDR3 nucleotides: TGTGCCAGCAGCTCCTGGTTGGGGAACACTGAAGCTTTCTTT. The V gene is TRBV7-9, the J gene TRBJ1-1; D gene uncertain. The CDR3 is 14 amino acids. The V end lost 4 bases, the J end lost 1 base, and 10 bases lay between the germline ends. Germline CDR1 reads SEHNR; CDR2 reads FQNEAQ (reference sequence).